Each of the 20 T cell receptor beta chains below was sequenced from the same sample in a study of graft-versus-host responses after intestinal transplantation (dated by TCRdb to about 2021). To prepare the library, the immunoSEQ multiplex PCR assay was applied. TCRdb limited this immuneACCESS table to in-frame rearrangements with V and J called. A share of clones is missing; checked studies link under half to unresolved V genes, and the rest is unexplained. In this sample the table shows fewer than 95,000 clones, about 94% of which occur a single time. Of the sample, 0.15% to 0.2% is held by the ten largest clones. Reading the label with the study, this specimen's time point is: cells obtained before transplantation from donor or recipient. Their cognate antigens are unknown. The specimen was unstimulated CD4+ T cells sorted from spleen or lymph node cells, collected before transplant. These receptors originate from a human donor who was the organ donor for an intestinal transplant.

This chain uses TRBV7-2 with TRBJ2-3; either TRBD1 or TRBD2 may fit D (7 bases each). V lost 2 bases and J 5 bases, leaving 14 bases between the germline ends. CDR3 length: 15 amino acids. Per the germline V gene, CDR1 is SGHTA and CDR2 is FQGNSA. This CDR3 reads CASSLRGPSGDTQYF. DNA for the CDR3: TGTGCCAGCAGCTTAAGGGGGCCTAGCGGAGATACGCAGTATTTT.

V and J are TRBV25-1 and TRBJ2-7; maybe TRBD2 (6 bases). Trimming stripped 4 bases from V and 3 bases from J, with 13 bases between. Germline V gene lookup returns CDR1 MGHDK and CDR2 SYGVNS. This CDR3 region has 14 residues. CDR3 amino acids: CASSAGTSIYEQYF. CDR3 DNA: TGTGCCAGCAGTGCCGGGACTTCTATCTACGAGCAGTACTTC.

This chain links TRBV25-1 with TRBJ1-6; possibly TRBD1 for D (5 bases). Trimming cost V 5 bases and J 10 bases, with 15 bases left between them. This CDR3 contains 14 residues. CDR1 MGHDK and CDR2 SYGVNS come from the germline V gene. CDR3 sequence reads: CASSSSGLGSPLHF. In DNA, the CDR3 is TGTGCCAGCAGTTCGTCGGGGCTGGGGTCACCCCTCCACTTT.

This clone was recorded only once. The CDR3 DNA reads TGTGCCAGCGGATACAGGGGGCGGCATGGCTACACCTTC. Translated, it gives CASGYRGRHGYTF. The rearrangement joins TRBV28 to TRBJ1-2; 9 nucleotides agree with TRBD1. The CDR3 is made up of 13 amino acids. V shed 8 bases, J shed 6 bases, and the junction held 7 bases outside the gene matches. CDR1 is MDHEN, CDR2 SYDVKM, per germline.

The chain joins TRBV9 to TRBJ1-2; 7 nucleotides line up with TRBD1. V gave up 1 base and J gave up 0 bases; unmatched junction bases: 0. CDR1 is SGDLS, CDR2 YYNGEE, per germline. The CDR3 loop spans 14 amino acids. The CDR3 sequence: CASSVQGANYGYTF. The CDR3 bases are TGTGCCAGCAGCGTACAGGGGGCTAACTATGGCTACACCTTC. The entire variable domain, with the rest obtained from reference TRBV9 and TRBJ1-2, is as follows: DSGVTQTPKHLITATGQRVTLRCSPRSGDLSVYWYQQSLDQGLQFLIQYYNGEERAKGNILERFSAQQFPDLHSELNLSSLELGDSALYFCASSVQGANYGYTFGSGTRLTVV.

CDR3 sequence reads: CASSPGGTRNEKLFF. CDR3 nucleotide sequence: TGTGCCAGCAGCCCGGGTGGTACACGTAATGAAAAACTGTTTTTT. The rearrangement joins TRBV5-4 to TRBJ1-4; D remains unclear. The germline CDR1 and CDR2 sequences are SGHNT and YYREEE (reference sequence). CDR3 length equals 15 residues. V lost 4 bases, J lost 4 bases, and 14 bases lay in between.

CDR3 bases: TGTGCCAGCAGTCTGGGACGGGTGCGGGATGAGCAGTTCTTC. As protein: CASSLGRVRDEQFF. V gene TRBV6-6 combines with J gene TRBJ2-1, with D perhaps TRBD1 or TRBD2 (5 bases each). The CDR3 runs 14 residues. CDR1 MNHNY and CDR2 SVGAGI come from the germline V gene (reference sequence). Deletions cut 5 bases from V and 8 bases from J, with 16 bases between.

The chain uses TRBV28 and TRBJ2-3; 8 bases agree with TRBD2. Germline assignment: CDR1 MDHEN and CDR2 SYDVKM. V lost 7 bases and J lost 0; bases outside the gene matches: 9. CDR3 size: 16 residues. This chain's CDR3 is CASTYGGGWSTDTQYF. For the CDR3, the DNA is TGTGCCAGCACCTACGGCGGGGGGTGGAGCACAGATACGCAGTATTTT.

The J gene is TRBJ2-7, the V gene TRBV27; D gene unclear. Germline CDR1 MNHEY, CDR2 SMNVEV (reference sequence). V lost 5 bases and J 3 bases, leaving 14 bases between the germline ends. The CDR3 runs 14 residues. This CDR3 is CASSTPSPRYEQYF. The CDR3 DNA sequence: TGTGCCAGCAGTACCCCTAGTCCCCGCTACGAGCAGTACTTC.

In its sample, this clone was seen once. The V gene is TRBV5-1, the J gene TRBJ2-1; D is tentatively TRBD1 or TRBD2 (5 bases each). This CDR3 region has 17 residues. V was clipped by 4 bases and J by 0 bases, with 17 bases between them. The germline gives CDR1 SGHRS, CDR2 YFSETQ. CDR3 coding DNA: TGCGCCAGCAGCCCCACACGAGGGGAGAGCTCCTACAATGAGCAGTTCTTC. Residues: CASSPTRGESSYNEQFF.

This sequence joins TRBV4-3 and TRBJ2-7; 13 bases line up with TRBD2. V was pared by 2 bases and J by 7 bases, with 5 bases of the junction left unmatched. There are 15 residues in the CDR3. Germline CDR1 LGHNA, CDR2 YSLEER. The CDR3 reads CASSQRLAGGSEQYF. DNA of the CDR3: TGCGCCAGCAGCCAAAGACTAGCGGGGGGAAGTGAGCAGTACTTC.

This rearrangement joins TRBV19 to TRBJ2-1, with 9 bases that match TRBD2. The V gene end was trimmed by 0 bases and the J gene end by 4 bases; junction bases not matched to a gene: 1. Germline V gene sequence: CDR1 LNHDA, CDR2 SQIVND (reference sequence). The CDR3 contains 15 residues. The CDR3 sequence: CASSIERGGYNEQFF. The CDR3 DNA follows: TGTGCCAGTAGTATAGAGCGGGGGGGATACAATGAGCAGTTCTTC.

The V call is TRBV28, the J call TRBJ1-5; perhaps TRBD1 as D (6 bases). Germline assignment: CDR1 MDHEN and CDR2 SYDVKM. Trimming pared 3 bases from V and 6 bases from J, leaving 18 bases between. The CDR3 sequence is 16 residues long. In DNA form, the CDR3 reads TGTGCCAGCAGTTTGTGGGGGGCGCAGTCCGGTCAGCCCCAGCATTTT. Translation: CASSLWGAQSGQPQHF.

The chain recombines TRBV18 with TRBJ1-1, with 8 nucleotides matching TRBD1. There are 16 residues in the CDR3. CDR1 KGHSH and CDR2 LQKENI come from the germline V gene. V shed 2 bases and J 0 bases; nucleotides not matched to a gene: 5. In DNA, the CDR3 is TGTGCCAGCTCACCAGGGACAGGTTGGGTGAACACTGAAGCTTTCTTT. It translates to CASSPGTGWVNTEAFF.

The CDR3 region is CASREGGTEAFF. CDR3 nucleotides: TGTGCCAGCAGGGAGGGAGGCACTGAAGCTTTCTTT. The V gene is TRBV6-1, the J gene TRBJ1-1, with D unclear. V lost 6 bases, J lost 4 bases, and 9 bases lay in between. From germline, CDR1 is MNHNS and CDR2 SASEGT. The CDR3 runs 12 residues.

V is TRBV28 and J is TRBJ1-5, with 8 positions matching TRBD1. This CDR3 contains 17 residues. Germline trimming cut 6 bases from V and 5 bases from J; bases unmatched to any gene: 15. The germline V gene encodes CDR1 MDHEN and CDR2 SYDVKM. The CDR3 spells CASSLPSTGVPYQPQHF. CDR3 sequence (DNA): TGTGCCAGCAGCCTACCCTCGACAGGGGTACCCTATCAGCCCCAGCATTTT.

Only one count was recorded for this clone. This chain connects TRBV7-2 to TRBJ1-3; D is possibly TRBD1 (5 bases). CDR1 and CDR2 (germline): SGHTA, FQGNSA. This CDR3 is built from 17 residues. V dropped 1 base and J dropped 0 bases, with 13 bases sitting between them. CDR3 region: CASSLGLLGVSGNTIYF. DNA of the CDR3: TGTGCCAGCAGCTTAGGATTGTTGGGGGTCTCTGGAAACACCATATATTTT.

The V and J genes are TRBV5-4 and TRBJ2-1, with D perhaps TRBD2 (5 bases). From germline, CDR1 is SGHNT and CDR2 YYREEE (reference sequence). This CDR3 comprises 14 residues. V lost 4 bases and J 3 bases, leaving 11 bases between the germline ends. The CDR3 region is CASSGVAGYNEQFF. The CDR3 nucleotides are TGTGCCAGCAGCGGGGTGGCGGGCTACAATGAGCAGTTCTTC.

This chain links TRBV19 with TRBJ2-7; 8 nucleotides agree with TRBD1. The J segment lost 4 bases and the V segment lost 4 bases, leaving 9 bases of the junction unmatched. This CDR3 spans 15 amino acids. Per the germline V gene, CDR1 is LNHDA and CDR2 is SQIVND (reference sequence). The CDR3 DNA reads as TGTGCCAGTAGTAGACAGGGGCTACTTCCTTACGAGCAGTACTTC. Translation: CASSRQGLLPYEQYF.

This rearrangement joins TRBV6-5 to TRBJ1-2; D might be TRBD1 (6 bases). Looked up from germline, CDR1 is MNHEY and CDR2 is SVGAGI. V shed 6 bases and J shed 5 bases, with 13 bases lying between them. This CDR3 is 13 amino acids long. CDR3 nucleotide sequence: TGTGCCAGCAGCCAAAGACAGGCTTATGGCTACACCTTC. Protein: CASSQRQAYGYTF.